The present TCR beta chain was sequenced within a study of T cell repertoires in cytomegalovirus infection. Each CDR3 protein gets one entry after TCRdb re-called the reads with MiXCR. This sample yields around 71,000 distinct CDR3 sequences, of which approximately 22% are seen a single time; about 63% belongs to the top ten. This clonotype has just a few counts. Its antigen is still unknown. This sequence originates from a human donor in good health (CMV status not recorded). Some clones in this sample may be carry-over from other donors' samples. The sequencing here drew on CD8+ T cells from cultured PBMCs, taken from culture after CMV antigen stimulation.

The CDR3 region is CASSLDGDEAFF. The CDR3 region has the DNA TGTGCCAGCAGCCTCGACGGGGATGAAGCTTTCTTT. The V gene is TRBV6-1, the J gene TRBJ1-1; D is unresolved. Germline CDR1 and CDR2: MNHNS and SASEGT. The CDR3 length is 12 residues. V lost 6 bases, J lost 7 bases, and 12 bases lay in between.